Each of the 14 T cell receptor beta chains below was sequenced from the same sample in a study of glioma-infiltrating T cells after dendritic cell vaccination. Documented time point: after dendritic cell vaccination, including at tumor progression/relapse. TCRdb's table, derived via immunoSEQ multiplex PCR, lists solely in-frame clones and lacks some. The table has 100,000 or so clones, 90% seen once. The specimen comprised blood, sampled after dendritic cell vaccination. The receptors derive from a human donor with glioblastoma.

This chain uses TRBV20-1 with TRBJ2-4; 7 bases agree with TRBD1. The CDR3 sequence is 11 residues long. J gave up 8 bases and V 6 bases, and 4 bases lay outside the gene matches. The germline V gene has CDR1 DFQATT and CDR2 SNEGSKA (reference sequence). The DNA for the CDR3 is TGCAGTGCGGGGCAGGGGGACATTCAGTACTTC. Residues: CSAGQGDIQYF.

The genes are TRBV5-8 and TRBJ2-5, with a possible D match to TRBD2 (6 bases). The V and J ends lost 2 bases and 3 bases respectively, with 11 bases between them. Germline V gene sequence: CDR1 SGHTS, CDR2 YDEGEE. CDR3 length: 14 amino acids. The CDR3 bases are TGTGCCAGCAGCTTCGTCGGGAGAAAAGAGACCCAGTACTTC. Amino acid sequence: CASSFVGRKETQYF. The full variable domain, with the rest looked up from reference TRBV5-8 and TRBJ2-5, is EAGVTQSPTHLIKTRGQQATLRCSPISGHTSVYWYQQALGLGLQFLLWYDEGEERNRGNFPPRFSGRQFPNYSSELNVNALELEDSALYLCASSFVGRKETQYFGPGTRLLVL.

This clone appeared a single time. The rearrangement uses TRBV5-1 and TRBJ2-1, with 9 bases matching TRBD2. The CDR3 totals 15 residues. Germline CDR1 SGHRS, CDR2 YFSETQ. The junction had 9 bases not matched to a gene; V was cut back by 4 bases and J by 7 bases. Written as DNA, the CDR3 is TGCGCCAGCAGCATACTCCCGGGACTAGCTAATGAGCAGTTCTTC. Translation gives CASSILPGLANEQFF. Full variable domain (missing parts from reference TRBV5-1 and TRBJ2-1): KAGVTQTPRYLIKTRGQQVTLSCSPISGHRSVSWYQQTPGQGLQFLFEYFSETQRNKGNFPGRFSGRQFSNSRSEMNVSTLELGDSALYLCASSILPGLANEQFFGPGTRLTVL.

In regard to this clone: Mismatch with germline at one junction end may stem from a read error. In the same sample, other DNA sequences code for this CDR3. The genes are TRBV5-6 and TRBJ1-6, with D possibly matching TRBD1 (5 bases). Germline CDR1 is SGHDT and CDR2 is YYEEEE. The CDR3 sequence is 16 residues long. CDR3 nucleotides: TGTGCCAGCAGCTTGAACAGGAGTCCCTATAATTCCCCCCTCCACTTT. Amino acid sequence: CASSLNRSPYNSPLHF.

The chain is built from TRBV30 and TRBJ2-7; TRBD2 agrees at 12 bases. The CDR3 sequence is 16 residues long. Germline CDR1 and CDR2: GTSNPN and SVGIG (reference sequence). After removal of 2 bases from V and 7 bases from J, the junction contained 12 bases not matched to a gene. CDR3 in amino acids: CAWSPPRTSGIGEQYF. CDR3 bases: TGTGCCTGGAGTCCGCCACGGACTAGCGGGATAGGAGAGCAGTACTTC.

The J gene is TRBJ1-1, the V gene TRBV29-1; possible D gene TRBD1, 6 bases. CDR3 size: 12 residues. The germline CDR1 and CDR2 sequences are SQVTM and ANQGSEA. V was trimmed by 5 bases and J by 3 bases, leaving 10 bases between them. In nucleotides, the CDR3 is TGCAGCGTTATTCCAGGGGACACTGAAGCTTTCTTT. Protein sequence: CSVIPGDTEAFF.

The J gene is TRBJ2-2, the V gene TRBV4-1; no clear D gene. The CDR3 length is 16 residues. The V and J ends lost 1 base and 4 bases respectively, with 13 bases between them. The germline V gene encodes CDR1 MGHRA and CDR2 YSYEKL. CDR3 nucleotide sequence: TGCGCCAGCAGCCAAGGTTCCCTTATCCGCACCGGGGAGCTGTTTTTT. It translates to CASSQGSLIRTGELFF.

Only one count was recorded for this clone. At the DNA level, this CDR3 is encoded by other sequences in the same sample as well. V gene TRBV27 combines with J gene TRBJ2-1, with 11 bases identical to TRBD2. Per germline, CDR1 MNHEY and CDR2 SMNVEV (reference sequence). The length of the CDR3 is 15 residues. The V segment lost 2 bases and the J segment 8 bases; nucleotides outside the gene matches: 5. CDR3 coding DNA: TGTGCCAGCAGTTTAACTAGCGGGAGTTTCCATGAGCAGTTCTTC. Translating gives CASSLTSGSFHEQFF.

The V gene is TRBV5-1, the J gene TRBJ2-2, with TRBD1 identical over 7 bases. This CDR3 is built from 14 residues. Per the germline V gene, CDR1 is SGHRS and CDR2 is YFSETQ. V gave up 0 bases and J gave up 7 bases; unmatched junction bases: 3. The CDR3 DNA sequence: TGCGCCAGCAGCTTGGACAGGGGTGGCGGGGAGCTGTTTTTT. Its translation: CASSLDRGGGELFF.

This clone came up once. V is TRBV6-6 and J is TRBJ1-1, with TRBD1 identical over 9 bases. Per germline, CDR1 MNHNY and CDR2 SVGAGI (reference sequence). J lost 8 bases, V lost 5 bases, and 3 bases had no gene match. This CDR3 is built from 12 residues. This CDR3 reads CASSTGTGEAFF. The CDR3 nucleotides are TGTGCCAGCAGTACCGGGACAGGGGAAGCTTTCTTT.

The chain couples TRBV4-1 to TRBJ2-1; D unresolved. Germline CDR1 and CDR2: MGHRA and YSYEKL. V gave up 4 bases and J gave up 1 base, with 11 bases separating them. This CDR3 is built from 15 residues. CDR3 in DNA: TGCGCCAGCAGCCCTACGAGAAGTTCCTACAATGAGCAGTTCTTC. It is translated as CASSPTRSSYNEQFF.

The chain has TRBV6-1 and TRBJ1-4; TRBD1 agrees at 11 bases. This CDR3 contains 14 residues. CDR1 MNHNS and CDR2 SASEGT come from the germline V gene. The J segment lost 7 bases and the V segment lost 6 bases, leaving 4 bases of the junction unmatched. The chain's CDR3 is CASSRTGGREKLFF. CDR3 nucleotide sequence: TGTGCCAGCAGCCGGACAGGGGGCCGTGAAAAACTGTTTTTT.

The rearrangement links TRBV5-1 to TRBJ1-1; the D gene is possibly TRBD1 (6 bases). CDR1 and CDR2 (germline): SGHRS, YFSETQ. This CDR3 comprises 16 residues. The V gene lost 0 bases and the J gene lost 5 bases, with 17 bases spanning the gap. For the CDR3, the DNA is TGCGCCAGCAGCTTGGGGCGGCTACAGGGAGGGACTGAAGCTTTCTTT. This encodes CASSLGRLQGGTEAFF.

The chain is built from TRBV2 and TRBJ2-7, with TRBD2 matching over 8 bases. The J segment lost 5 bases and the V segment lost 7 bases, leaving 10 bases of the junction unmatched. This CDR3 is built from 14 residues. The germline CDR1 and CDR2 sequences are SNHLY and FYNNEI. In DNA form, the CDR3 reads TGTGCCAGCACCGGTGGTACTAGCGGCGACGAGCAGTACTTC. Encoded protein: CASTGGTSGDEQYF. Looking up the rest from reference TRBV2 and TRBJ2-7 gives the full variable domain: EPEVTQTPSHQVTQMGQEVILRCVPISNHLYFYWYRQILGQKVEFLVSFYNNEISEKSEIFDDQFSVERPDGSNFTLKIRSTKLEDSAMYFCASTGGTSGDEQYFGPGTRLTVT.